Each of the 28 T cell receptor beta chains below was sequenced from the same sample in a study of T cells after yellow fever vaccination. TCRdb reanalysed the 5' RACE reads using MiXCR and keeps one entry per CDR3 protein. The sample carries hundreds of thousands of distinct CDR3 sequences, 12% recorded once. Specimen: PBMCs, collected on the day of the yellow fever booster vaccination. These receptors originate from a man aged 30-40 years who received the YFV17D yellow fever vaccine.

This clonotype showed up just a few times. The V and J genes are TRBV9 and TRBJ2-2; TRBD2 matches 8 bases. CDR1 SGDLS and CDR2 YYNGEE come from the germline V gene. V trimming: 3 bases; J trimming: 1 base; junction bases outside the gene matches: 8. The CDR3 is made up of 17 amino acids. CDR3 bases: TGTGCCAGCAGCGCGGGGGGGGGACCTATGAACACCGGGGAGCTGTTTTTT. Amino acid sequence: CASSAGGGPMNTGELFF.

This clonotype was detected a few times. The chain has TRBV10-3 and TRBJ1-5; D unresolved. Germline CDR1 and CDR2: ENHRY and SYGVKD. The CDR3 sequence is 13 residues long. V lost 6 bases and J lost 3, with 9 bases in between. The CDR3 sequence: CAIREGFNQPQHF. The CDR3 DNA is TGTGCCATCAGGGAGGGTTTCAATCAGCCCCAGCATTTT.

The V gene is TRBV27, the J gene TRBJ2-7; 10 positions match TRBD1. Germline CDR1 and CDR2: MNHEY and SMNVEV (reference sequence). The CDR3 is 16 amino acids. Germline trimming cut 5 bases from V and 4 bases from J; bases unmatched to any gene: 11. CDR3 sequence: CASSPEVDRGFYEQYF. The DNA for the CDR3 is TGTGCCAGCAGTCCCGAGGTGGACAGGGGGTTTTACGAGCAGTACTTC.

The chain links TRBV20-1 to TRBJ1-6, with D perhaps TRBD1 (6 bases). Trimming removed 5 bases at V and 7 bases at J, with 18 bases between. Per germline, CDR1 DFQATT and CDR2 SNEGSKA (reference sequence). The CDR3 spans 15 residues. The CDR3 region has the DNA TGCAGTGCTCGCGACGGGGGCAGAGAAAATTCACCCCTCCACTTT. Protein product: CSARDGGRENSPLHF.

This clonotype was seen more than once but under ten times. The genes are TRBV6-1 and TRBJ1-6; D is unresolved. CDR1 and CDR2 (germline): MNHNS, SASEGT. The CDR3 loop spans 16 amino acids. Deletions cut 7 bases from V and 0 bases from J, with 13 bases between. CDR3 protein: CASKKTLNSYNSPLHF. CDR3 DNA: TGTGCCAGCAAAAAAACATTGAACTCCTATAATTCACCCCTCCACTTT.

This rearrangement joins TRBV20-1 to TRBJ1-1, with D unresolved. Germline-derived CDR1 and CDR2 are DFQATT and SNEGSKA (reference sequence). Trimming shortened V by 0 bases and J by 11 bases, and 10 bases separated the two germline ends. The CDR3 is 11 residues long. The CDR3 bases are TGCAGTGCTAGAGATAGGCAGATTGCTTTCTTT. This sequence encodes CSARDRQIAFF.

The V call is TRBV4-2, the J call TRBJ2-7; D could derive from TRBD1 or TRBD2 (5 bases each). Germline CDR1 LGHNA, CDR2 YNFKEQ. The CDR3 contains 13 residues. V lost 3 bases, J lost 5 bases, and 11 bases lay in between. The CDR3: CASSQRRGDEQYF. In DNA form, the CDR3 reads TGTGCCAGCAGCCAGCGCCGAGGGGACGAGCAGTACTTC.

This clonotype came up a few times. The V gene is TRBV7-9, the J gene TRBJ2-2; D call uncertain. This CDR3 is 13 amino acids long. The germline V gene encodes CDR1 SEHNR and CDR2 FQNEAQ (reference sequence). With 4 bases removed from V and 5 bases from J, the gap between germline ends came to 8 bases. The CDR3 DNA follows: TGTGCCAGCAGCTCAAGCACAACCGGGGAGCTGTTTTTT. As protein: CASSSSTTGELFF.

The chain carries TRBV20-1 and TRBJ2-1; possible D gene TRBD1, 5 bases. The CDR3 contains 15 residues. Per the germline V gene, CDR1 is DFQATT and CDR2 is SNEGSKA (reference sequence). Trimming removed 1 base from V and 0 bases from J, with 10 bases in between. Here the CDR3 reads CSARGGASSYNEQFF. The CDR3 region has the DNA TGCAGTGCTAGAGGGGGCGCGAGCTCCTACAATGAGCAGTTCTTC.

The CDR3 loop is CASSYSGVPNSNQPQHF. As DNA, the CDR3 is TGTGCCAGCAGTTACTCCGGGGTTCCTAATAGCAATCAGCCCCAGCATTTT. The V and J genes are TRBV6-5 and TRBJ1-5; D not resolved. Germline values: CDR1 MNHEY, CDR2 SVGAGI. V was shortened by 0 bases and J by 0 bases, with 12 bases between the two germline ends. The CDR3 is made up of 17 amino acids.

The J gene is TRBJ2-7, the V gene TRBV20-1, with TRBD1 identical over 8 bases. The CDR3 totals 13 residues. V shed 3 bases, J shed 9 bases, and the junction held 10 bases outside the gene matches. Germline-derived CDR1 and CDR2 are DFQATT and SNEGSKA (reference sequence). CDR3 sequence (DNA): TGCAGTGCTAGCGGGATTTCTACAGGGGGGCAGTACTTC. It specifies CSASGISTGGQYF.

J is TRBJ1-2 and V is TRBV4-1; perhaps TRBD1 as D (6 bases). The CDR3 loop spans 14 amino acids. V was clipped by 4 bases and J by 2 bases, with 11 bases between them. CDR1 MGHRA and CDR2 YSYEKL come from the germline V gene. The CDR3 DNA is TGCGCCAGCAGCCCGTCACAGGGAAACTATGGCTACACCTTC. It encodes CASSPSQGNYGYTF.

The chain employs TRBV29-1 and TRBJ1-1; 7 positions agree with TRBD1. V lost 1 base, J lost 1 base, and 0 bases stayed unmatched. There are 13 residues in the CDR3. The germline V gene has CDR1 SQVTM and CDR2 ANQGSEA. CDR3 coding DNA: TGCAGCGTTGAAGGGACAGGGAACACTGAAGCTTTCTTT. Translation: CSVEGTGNTEAFF.

In this sample, this clonotype turned up a few times. This chain uses TRBV7-2 with TRBJ2-2, with D perhaps given as TRBD1 or TRBD2 (5 bases each). The CDR3 is 14 residues long. V was clipped by 5 bases and J by 7 bases, with 14 bases between them. CDR1 is SGHTA and CDR2 is FQGNSA in the germline V gene. The CDR3 spells CASSKGTWNGELFF. The CDR3 DNA sequence: TGTGCCAGCAGCAAAGGGACGTGGAACGGGGAGCTGTTTTTT.

In this sample, this clonotype turned up a few times. The V gene is TRBV24-1, the J gene TRBJ2-5, with D uncertain. Trimming left V 2 bases short and J 5 bases short, with 5 bases between. Germline V gene sequence: CDR1 KGHDR, CDR2 SFDVKD. The CDR3 contains 12 residues. CDR3 coding DNA: TGTGCCACCAGTGATTCGAAGGAGACCCAGTACTTC. Residues: CATSDSKETQYF.

Ten or more counts support this clonotype. V is TRBV12-3 or TRBV12-4 and J is TRBJ2-1, with TRBD1 matching 9 bases. The CDR3 totals 15 residues. Trimming removed 6 bases from V and 1 base from J; junction bases left unmatched: 4. The CDR3 DNA is TGTGCCAGCAGACTCGGACAGGGGTCCTACAATGAGCAGTTCTTC. Translated, it gives CASRLGQGSYNEQFF.

This chain links TRBV3-1 with TRBJ1-6, with a tentative D call TRBD1 (6 bases). V dropped 4 bases and J dropped 10 bases, with 11 bases sitting between them. The germline gives CDR1 LGHDT, CDR2 YNNKEL (reference sequence). The CDR3 loop spans 13 amino acids. This CDR3 reads CASSRGQGSPLHF. In DNA, the CDR3 is TGTGCCAGCAGCCGGGGCCAGGGGTCACCCCTCCACTTT.

The sample holds a few counts of this clonotype. The chain joins TRBV19 to TRBJ2-1; possibly TRBD1 for D (6 bases). Trimming took off 3 bases at V and 4 bases at J, with 10 bases between the two ends. The germline gives CDR1 LNHDA, CDR2 SQIVND (reference sequence). This CDR3 is built from 14 residues. In nucleotides, the CDR3 is TGTGCCAGTAGTATTAGGGGGAGTTACAATGAGCAGTTCTTC. Residues: CASSIRGSYNEQFF. The variable domain in full, with the rest retrieved from reference TRBV19 and TRBJ2-1, is DGGITQSPKYLFRKEGQNVTLSCEQNLNHDAMYWYRQDPGQGLRLIYYSQIVNDFQKGDIAEGYSVSREKKESFPLTVTSAQKNPTAFYLCASSIRGSYNEQFFGPGTRLTVL.

The V gene is TRBV7-2, the J gene TRBJ1-5; tentative D call: TRBD1 (5 bases). This CDR3 has 15 amino acids. Trimming stripped 5 bases from V and 9 bases from J, with 20 bases between. From germline, CDR1 is SGHTA and CDR2 FQGNSA. In DNA, the CDR3 is TGTGCCAGCAGCATAGAGTGGGGCAGCGTCTCGCCCCAGCATTTT. Translated: CASSIEWGSVSPQHF.

This clonotype occurred a few times. The chain is built from TRBV7-2 and TRBJ1-1, with D unclear. This CDR3 spans 14 amino acids. Germline CDR1 SGHTA, CDR2 FQGNSA. Trimming removed 0 bases from V and 3 bases from J, with 8 bases in between. The CDR3 region is CASSLAPGYTEAFF. As DNA, the CDR3 is TGTGCCAGCAGCTTAGCGCCGGGTTACACTGAAGCTTTCTTT.

This sequence joins TRBV7-2 and TRBJ2-3; maybe TRBD2 (5 bases). V lost 1 base and J 3 bases, leaving 11 bases between the germline ends. Germline assignment: CDR1 SGHTA and CDR2 FQGNSA. The CDR3 consists of 15 residues. CDR3 loop: CASSLGDTRTDTQYF. CDR3 sequence (DNA): TGTGCCAGCAGCTTAGGAGACACTAGGACAGATACGCAGTATTTT.

This clonotype turned up a few times. This rearrangement joins TRBV27 to TRBJ2-7; D not resolved. The germline CDR1 and CDR2 sequences are MNHEY and SMNVEV (reference sequence). The CDR3 is made up of 12 amino acids. Deletions cut 8 bases from V and 6 bases from J, with 14 bases between. The DNA of the CDR3 is TGTGCCAGCTCCTCTTTTGGGGTCGAGCAGTACTTC. Encoded protein: CASSSFGVEQYF.

The table lists this clonotype with a few counts. V is TRBV6-5 and J is TRBJ2-1, with a possible D match to TRBD2 (7 bases). With 2 bases removed from V and 8 bases from J, the gap between germline ends came to 16 bases. Germline-derived CDR1 and CDR2 are MNHEY and SVGAGI. CDR3 length: 15 amino acids. This CDR3 is CASSYGGGRKHEQFF. CDR3 sequence (DNA): TGTGCCAGCAGTTACGGGGGGGGCCGCAAACATGAGCAGTTCTTC.

In its sample, this clonotype was seen many times. In DNA form, the CDR3 reads TGTGCCAGCACTTACCTGCTCAGGGGGCACACCGGGGAGCTGTTTTTT. As protein: CASTYLLRGHTGELFF. The genes are TRBV28 and TRBJ2-2; 8 nucleotides match TRBD1. With V trimmed by 7 bases and J by 3 bases, 10 bases remained unmatched. This CDR3 comprises 16 residues. Germline V gene data show CDR1 as MDHEN and CDR2 as SYDVKM.

This clonotype was picked up one time. This sequence joins TRBV14 and TRBJ2-4, with D possibly called TRBD1 or TRBD2 (5 bases each). The CDR3 totals 17 residues. Trimming stripped 4 bases from V and 7 bases from J, with 23 bases between. CDR1 SGHDN and CDR2 FVKESK come from the germline V gene. This chain's CDR3 is CASSPAYGYGGFNIQYF. The CDR3 DNA reads as TGTGCCAGCAGCCCCGCATATGGCTATGGGGGATTCAACATTCAGTACTTC.

This clonotype turned up a few times. This chain links TRBV28 with TRBJ1-6; D is possibly TRBD1 (5 bases). The ends were cut back, 7 bases at V and 10 bases at J, with 23 bases in the middle. The CDR3 extends over 16 amino acids. Per germline, CDR1 MDHEN and CDR2 SYDVKM. CDR3 in amino acids: CASKATERGRRSPLHF. CDR3 sequence (DNA): TGTGCCAGCAAAGCTACAGAAAGGGGAAGACGGTCACCCCTCCACTTT.

A few counts support this clonotype. V usage is TRBV5-1 and J usage is TRBJ2-3; D unclear. The CDR3 covers 13 residues. The V end lost 5 bases, the J end lost 2 bases, and 9 bases lay between the germline ends. From germline, CDR1 is SGHRS and CDR2 YFSETQ. DNA of the CDR3: TGCGCCAGCAGAGAACTATCCACAGATACGCAGTATTTT. Translating it yields CASRELSTDTQYF.

This clonotype was observed many times. J is TRBJ2-1 and V is TRBV20-1, with TRBD2 as a possible D gene (5 bases). Trimming took 0 bases from V and 13 from J, leaving 16 bases between them. Germline V CDR1 and CDR2: DFQATT, SNEGSKA (reference sequence). The CDR3 sequence is 13 residues long. This chain's CDR3 is CSARDFSVRNQFF. The DNA for the CDR3 is TGCAGTGCTAGAGACTTTAGCGTACGAAACCAGTTCTTC.